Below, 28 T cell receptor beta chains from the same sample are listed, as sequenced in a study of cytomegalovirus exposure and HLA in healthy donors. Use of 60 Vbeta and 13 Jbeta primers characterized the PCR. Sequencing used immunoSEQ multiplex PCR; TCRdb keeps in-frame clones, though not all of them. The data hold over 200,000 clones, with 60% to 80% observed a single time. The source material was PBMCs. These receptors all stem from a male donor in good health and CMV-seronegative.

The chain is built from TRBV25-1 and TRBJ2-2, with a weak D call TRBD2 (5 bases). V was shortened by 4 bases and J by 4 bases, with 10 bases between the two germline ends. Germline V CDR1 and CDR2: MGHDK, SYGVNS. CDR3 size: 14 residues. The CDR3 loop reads CASSVIRGTGELFF. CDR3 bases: TGTGCCAGCAGTGTTATACGGGGCACCGGGGAGCTGTTTTTT. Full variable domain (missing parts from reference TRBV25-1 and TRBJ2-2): EADIYQTPRYLVIGTGKKITLECSQTMGHDKMYWYQQDPGMELHLIHYSYGVNSTEKGDLSSESTVSRIRTEHFPLTLESARPSHTSQYLCASSVIRGTGELFFGEGSRLTVL.

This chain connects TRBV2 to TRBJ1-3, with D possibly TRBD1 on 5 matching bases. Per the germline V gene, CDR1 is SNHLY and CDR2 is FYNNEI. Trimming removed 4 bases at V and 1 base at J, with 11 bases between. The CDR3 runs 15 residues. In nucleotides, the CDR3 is TGTGCCAGCAGTGCGGGGGTGTTGTCTGGAAACACCATATATTTT. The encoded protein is CASSAGVLSGNTIYF.

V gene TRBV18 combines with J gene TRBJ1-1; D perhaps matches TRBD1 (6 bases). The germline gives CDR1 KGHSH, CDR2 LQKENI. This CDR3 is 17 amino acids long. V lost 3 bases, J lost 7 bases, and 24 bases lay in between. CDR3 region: CASSPWSTRGVNLEAFF. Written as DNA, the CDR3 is TGTGCCAGCTCACCCTGGTCGACCAGGGGAGTGAACCTTGAAGCTTTCTTT. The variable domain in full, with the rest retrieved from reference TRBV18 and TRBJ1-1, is NAGVMQNPRHLVRRRGQEARLRCSPMKGHSHVYWYRQLPEEGLKFMVYLQKENIIDESGMPKERFSAEFPKEGPSILRIQQVVRGDSAAYFCASSPWSTRGVNLEAFFGQGTRLTVV.

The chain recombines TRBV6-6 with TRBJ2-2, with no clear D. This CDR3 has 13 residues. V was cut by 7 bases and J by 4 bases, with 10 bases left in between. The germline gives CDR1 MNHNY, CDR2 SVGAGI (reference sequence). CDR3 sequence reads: CASMLGVTGELFF. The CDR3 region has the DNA TGTGCCAGCATGTTGGGCGTCACCGGGGAGCTGTTTTTT.

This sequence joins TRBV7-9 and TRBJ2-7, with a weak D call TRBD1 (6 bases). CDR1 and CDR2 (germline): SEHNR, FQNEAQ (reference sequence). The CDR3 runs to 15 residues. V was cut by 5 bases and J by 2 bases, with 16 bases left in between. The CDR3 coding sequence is TGTGCCAGCAGCCCCGGACAGATGTTAACCTACGAGCAGTACTTC. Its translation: CASSPGQMLTYEQYF. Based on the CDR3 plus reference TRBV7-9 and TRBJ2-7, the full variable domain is DTGVSQNPRHKITKRGQNVTFRCDPISEHNRLYWYRQTLGQGPEFLTYFQNEAQLEKSRLLSDRFSAERPKGSFSTLEIQRTEQGDSAMYLCASSPGQMLTYEQYFGPGTRLTVT.

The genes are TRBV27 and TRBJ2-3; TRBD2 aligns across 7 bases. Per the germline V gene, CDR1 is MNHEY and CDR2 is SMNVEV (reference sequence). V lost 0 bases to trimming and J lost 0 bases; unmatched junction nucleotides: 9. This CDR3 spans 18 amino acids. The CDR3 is CASSLSKGAGSSTDTQYF. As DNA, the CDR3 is TGTGCCAGCAGTTTATCGAAGGGAGCGGGGAGTAGCACAGATACGCAGTATTTT.

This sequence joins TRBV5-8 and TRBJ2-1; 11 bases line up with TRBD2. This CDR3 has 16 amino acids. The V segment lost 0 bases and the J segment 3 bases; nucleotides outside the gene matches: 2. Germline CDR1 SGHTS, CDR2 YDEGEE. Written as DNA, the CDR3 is TGTGCCAGCAGCTTGGATGGACTAGCGGGCTACAATGAGCAGTTCTTC. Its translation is CASSLDGLAGYNEQFF.

The CDR3 bases are TGTGCCAGCAGTTTAGCGGGAGGGCCGGCCGGGGAGCTGTTTTTT. Translated: CASSLAGGPAGELFF. The chain recombines TRBV25-1 with TRBJ2-2, with 11 bases matching TRBD2. This CDR3 is built from 15 residues. CDR1 is MGHDK and CDR2 is SYGVNS in the germline V gene. V gave up 5 bases and J gave up 6 bases; unmatched junction bases: 5.

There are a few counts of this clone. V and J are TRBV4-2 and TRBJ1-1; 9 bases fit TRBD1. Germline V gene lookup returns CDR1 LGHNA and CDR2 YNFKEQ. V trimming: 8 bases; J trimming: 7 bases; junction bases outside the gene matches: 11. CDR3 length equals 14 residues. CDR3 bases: TGTGCCAGCCGCTGGGACAGGGACTTGGGTGAAGCTTTCTTT. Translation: CASRWDRDLGEAFF.

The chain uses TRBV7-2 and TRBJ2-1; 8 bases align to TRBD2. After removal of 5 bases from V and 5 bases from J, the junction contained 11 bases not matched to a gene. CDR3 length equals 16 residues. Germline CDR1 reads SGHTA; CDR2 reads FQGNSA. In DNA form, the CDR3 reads TGTGCCAGCAGCATCGTAATCGGGAGGGTTAACAATGAGCAGTTCTTC. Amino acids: CASSIVIGRVNNEQFF.

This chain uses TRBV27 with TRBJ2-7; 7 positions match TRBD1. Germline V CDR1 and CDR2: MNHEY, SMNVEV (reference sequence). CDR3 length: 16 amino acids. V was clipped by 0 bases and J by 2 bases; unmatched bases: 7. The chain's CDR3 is CASSLSLADRAYEQYF. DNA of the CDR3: TGTGCCAGCAGTTTATCCCTCGCCGACAGGGCCTACGAGCAGTACTTC.

CDR3 loop: CASSVGARATGELFF. As DNA, the CDR3 is TGTGCCAGCAGCGTAGGGGCCAGAGCTACCGGGGAGCTGTTTTTT. V gene TRBV9 combines with J gene TRBJ2-2; D gene uncertain. Germline V gene lookup returns CDR1 SGDLS and CDR2 YYNGEE. The CDR3 length is 15 residues. V was pared by 0 bases and J by 5 bases, with 11 bases between. The full variable domain, completed using reference TRBV9 and TRBJ2-2, is DSGVTQTPKHLITATGQRVTLRCSPRSGDLSVYWYQQSLDQGLQFLIQYYNGEERAKGNILERFSAQQFPDLHSELNLSSLELGDSALYFCASSVGARATGELFFGEGSRLTVL.

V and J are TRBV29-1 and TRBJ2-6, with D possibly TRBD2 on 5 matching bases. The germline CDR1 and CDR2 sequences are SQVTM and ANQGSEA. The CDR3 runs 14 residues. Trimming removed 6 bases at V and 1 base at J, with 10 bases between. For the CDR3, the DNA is TGCAGCGTCACAGAGGGATCTGGGGCCAACGTCCTGACTTTC. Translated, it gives CSVTEGSGANVLTF.

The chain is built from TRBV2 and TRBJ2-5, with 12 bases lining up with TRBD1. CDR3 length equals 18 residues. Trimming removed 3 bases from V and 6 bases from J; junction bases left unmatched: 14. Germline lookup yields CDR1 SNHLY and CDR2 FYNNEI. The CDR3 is CASSEEGTGGVRSKTQYF. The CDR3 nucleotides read TGTGCCAGCAGTGAGGAGGGGACAGGGGGCGTAAGGTCGAAGACCCAGTACTTC.

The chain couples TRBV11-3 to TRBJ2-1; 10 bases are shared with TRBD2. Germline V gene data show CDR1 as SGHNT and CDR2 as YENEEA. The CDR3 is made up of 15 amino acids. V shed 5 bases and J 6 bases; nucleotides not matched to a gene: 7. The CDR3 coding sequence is TGTGCCAGCAGCACCCGGACTAGCGGCGGCAATGAGCAGTTCTTC. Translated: CASSTRTSGGNEQFF.

The CDR3 nucleotides read TGCAGTGCTGCGGGTTACGAAGCTTTCTTT. Protein sequence: CSAAGYEAFF. The chain employs TRBV20-1 and TRBJ1-1; no reliable D call. Germline V gene lookup returns CDR1 DFQATT and CDR2 SNEGSKA (reference sequence). V gave up 5 bases and J gave up 8 bases, with 9 bases separating them. The CDR3 is 10 amino acids.

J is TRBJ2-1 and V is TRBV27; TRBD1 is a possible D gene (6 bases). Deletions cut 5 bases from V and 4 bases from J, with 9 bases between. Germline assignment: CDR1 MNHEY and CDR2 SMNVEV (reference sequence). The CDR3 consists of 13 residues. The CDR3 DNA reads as TGTGCCAGCAGTCTGGGACAATACAATGAGCAGTTCTTC. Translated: CASSLGQYNEQFF.

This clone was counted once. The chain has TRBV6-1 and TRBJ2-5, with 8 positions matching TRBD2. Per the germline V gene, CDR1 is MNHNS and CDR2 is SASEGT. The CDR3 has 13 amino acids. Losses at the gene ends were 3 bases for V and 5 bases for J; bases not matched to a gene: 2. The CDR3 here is CASSDAGGETQYF. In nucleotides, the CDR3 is TGTGCCAGCAGTGATGCGGGGGGCGAGACCCAGTACTTC.

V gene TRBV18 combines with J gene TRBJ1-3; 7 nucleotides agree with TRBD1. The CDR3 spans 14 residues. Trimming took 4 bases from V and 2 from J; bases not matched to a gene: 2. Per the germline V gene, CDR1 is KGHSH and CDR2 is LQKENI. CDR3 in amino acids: CASSRDRTGNTIYF. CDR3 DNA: TGTGCCAGCTCACGGGACAGAACTGGAAACACCATATATTTT. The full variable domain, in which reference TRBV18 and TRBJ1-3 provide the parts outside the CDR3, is NAGVMQNPRHLVRRRGQEARLRCSPMKGHSHVYWYRQLPEEGLKFMVYLQKENIIDESGMPKERFSAEFPKEGPSILRIQQVVRGDSAAYFCASSRDRTGNTIYFGEGSWLTVV.

The CDR3 sequence is CASSPIGVYNEQFF. DNA of the CDR3: TGTGCCAGCAGCCCAATCGGGGTCTACAATGAGCAGTTCTTC. This sequence joins TRBV5-6 and TRBJ2-1; weak D call: TRBD2 (5 bases). From germline, CDR1 is SGHDT and CDR2 YYEEEE. There are 14 residues in the CDR3. Trimming stripped 4 bases from V and 3 bases from J, with 11 bases between.

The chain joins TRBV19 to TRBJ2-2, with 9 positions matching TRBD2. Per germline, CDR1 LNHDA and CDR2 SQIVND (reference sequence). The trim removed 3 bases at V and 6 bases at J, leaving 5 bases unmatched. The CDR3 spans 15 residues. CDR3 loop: CASSILAGVAGELFF. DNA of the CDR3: TGTGCCAGTAGTATTTTAGCGGGAGTCGCCGGGGAGCTGTTTTTT.

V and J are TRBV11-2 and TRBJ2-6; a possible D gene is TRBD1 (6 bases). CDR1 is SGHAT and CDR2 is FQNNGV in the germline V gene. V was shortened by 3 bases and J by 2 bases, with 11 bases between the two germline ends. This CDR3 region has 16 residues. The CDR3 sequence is CASSFFRGPGANVLTF. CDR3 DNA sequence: TGTGCCAGCAGCTTCTTCAGGGGACCTGGGGCCAACGTCCTGACTTTC.

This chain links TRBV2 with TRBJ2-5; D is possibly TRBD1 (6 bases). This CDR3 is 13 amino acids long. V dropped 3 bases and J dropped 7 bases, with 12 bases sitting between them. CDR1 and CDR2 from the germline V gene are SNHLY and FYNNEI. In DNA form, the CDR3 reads TGTGCCAGCAGTGACCAGGGGAGTGGGACCCAGTACTTC. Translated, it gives CASSDQGSGTQYF.

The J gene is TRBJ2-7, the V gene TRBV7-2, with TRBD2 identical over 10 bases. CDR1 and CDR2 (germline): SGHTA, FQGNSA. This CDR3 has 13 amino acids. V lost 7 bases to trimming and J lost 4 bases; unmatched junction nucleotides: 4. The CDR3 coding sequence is TGTGCCAGCACCAGAGCGGGAGGGTACGAGCAGTACTTC. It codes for CASTRAGGYEQYF.

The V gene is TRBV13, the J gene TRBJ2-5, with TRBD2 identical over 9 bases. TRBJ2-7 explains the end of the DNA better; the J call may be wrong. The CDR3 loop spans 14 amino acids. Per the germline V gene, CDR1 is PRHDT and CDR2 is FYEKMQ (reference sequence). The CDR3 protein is CASSLGLAQDEQYF. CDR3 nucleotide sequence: TGTGCCAGCAGCTTGGGACTAGCTCAGGACGAGCAGTACTTC.

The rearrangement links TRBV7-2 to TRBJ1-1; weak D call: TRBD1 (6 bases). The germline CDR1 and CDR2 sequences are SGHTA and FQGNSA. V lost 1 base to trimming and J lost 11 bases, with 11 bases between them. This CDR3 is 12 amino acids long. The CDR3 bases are TGTGCCAGCAGCTTAGTTGGGGGCCCCGCTTTCTTT. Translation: CASSLVGGPAFF.

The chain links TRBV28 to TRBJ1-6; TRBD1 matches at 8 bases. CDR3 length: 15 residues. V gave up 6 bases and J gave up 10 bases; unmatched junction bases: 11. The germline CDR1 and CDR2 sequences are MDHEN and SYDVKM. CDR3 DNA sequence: TGTGCCAGCAGACTTGGGACAGGAGGGGGCTCACCCCTCCACTTT. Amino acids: CASRLGTGGGSPLHF.

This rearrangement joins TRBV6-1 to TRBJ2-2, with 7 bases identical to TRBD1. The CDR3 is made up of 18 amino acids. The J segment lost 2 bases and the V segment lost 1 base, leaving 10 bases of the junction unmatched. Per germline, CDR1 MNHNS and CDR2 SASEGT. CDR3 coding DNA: TGTGCCAGCAGTGAAGGCATAGGGGGCTTCCTTAACACCGGGGAGCTGTTTTTT. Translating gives CASSEGIGGFLNTGELFF.